This TCR beta chain appears in the sequencing data of a study of PD-L1 blockade in urothelial cancer. Across the whole study: Male patients with bladder-origin urothelial cancer numbered about 90% of the roughly 29. Blood samples had a median of 141,255 T cells.

Sequencing used immunoSEQ multiplex PCR; TCRdb keeps in-frame clones, though not all of them. This table holds some 71,000 clones, around 88% found once. This clone was detected once. This CDR3 has 14 amino acids. Trimming cost V 7 bases and J 2 bases, with 14 bases left between them. Germline CDR1 reads MDHEN; CDR2 reads SYDVKM. The time point was: pretreatment peripheral blood. The chain uses TRBV28 and TRBJ1-2; D is unresolved. The sequencing used PBMCs, collected around atezolizumab (anti-PD-L1) treatment. This receptor was obtained from a man aged 60-69 years with urothelial cancer. The DNA for the CDR3 is TGTGCCAGCACGACCGCGGTGGTCAACTATGGCTACACCTTC. This translates into CASTTAVVNYGYTF.